Reported below is one TCR beta chain. The sample comes from a study of technical replicates of blood from a few donors. TCRdb's copy holds only in-frame clones and misses some; the assay was immunoSEQ multiplex PCR. This table has around 74,000 clones, 80% to 90% appearing once. CDR3 size: 18 residues. Material for sequencing was PBMCs. This clonotype originated in a human donor in good health. Some clones in this sample may be carry-over from other donors' samples. This chain connects TRBV21-1 to TRBJ1-2; TRBD1, the table's D call, was not compared with the DNA. TRBV21-1 is a pseudogene. In nucleotides, the CDR3 is TGTGCCAGCAGCAAAGTTTGGGGCAGCTCCTCAACTAACTATGGCTACACCTTC. This encodes CASSKVWGSSSTNYGYTF.